These 30 T cell receptor beta chains share one sample of origin, sequenced in a study of blood T cell repertoires in COVID-19. Clones were read by immunoSEQ multiplex PCR, and TCRdb kept only the in-frame ones, dropping some. The table shows about 200,000 clones, with 80% to 85% occurring only once. The sequencing input was PBMCs or T cells enriched from blood (not recorded which). The receptor set was obtained from a man aged 35-49 years who had recovered from COVID-19.

This chain uses TRBV7-2 with TRBJ2-1; 14 bases fit TRBD2. Germline trimming cut 3 bases from V and 8 bases from J; bases unmatched to any gene: 6. The CDR3 is 16 residues long. CDR1 and CDR2 (germline): SGHTA, FQGNSA. Here the CDR3 DNA reads TGTGCCAGCAGCTTTGCCGGGACTAGCGGGGGTTATGAGCAGTTCTTC. Translating gives CASSFAGTSGGYEQFF.

The gene calls are TRBV18 and TRBJ2-1; the match to TRBD1 covers 9 bases. V shed 0 bases, J shed 3 bases, and the junction held 3 bases outside the gene matches. CDR3 length equals 16 residues. Germline CDR1 reads KGHSH; CDR2 reads LQKENI. The CDR3 loop is CASSPPGQGDYNEQFF. As DNA, the CDR3 is TGTGCCAGCTCACCACCGGGACAGGGCGACTACAATGAGCAGTTCTTC.

The chain recombines TRBV7-9 with TRBJ1-1; D unresolved. In germline, CDR1 is SEHNR, CDR2 FQNEAQ (reference sequence). With 6 bases removed from V and 5 bases from J, the gap between germline ends came to 16 bases. The CDR3 sequence is 14 residues long. The CDR3 DNA is TGTGCCAGCAGAACACCTCCCCGGGGAACTGAAGCTTTCTTT. Protein: CASRTPPRGTEAFF.

The gene calls are TRBV7-3 and TRBJ2-3, with TRBD2 matching over 11 bases. The V gene's germline CDR1 is SGHTA and CDR2 FQGTGA. Trimming cost V 4 bases and J 1 base; bases outside gene matches: 4. CDR3 length: 16 residues. DNA for the CDR3: TGTGCCAGCAGCTCTAGCGGGGGGCTACGCACAGATACGCAGTATTTT. Protein sequence: CASSSSGGLRTDTQYF.

The table lists this clone with a count of one. This sequence joins TRBV25-1 and TRBJ1-1; D is possibly TRBD1 (6 bases). The CDR3 has 13 residues. The V gene lost 4 bases and the J gene lost 3 bases, with 9 bases spanning the gap. Germline CDR1 MGHDK, CDR2 SYGVNS. CDR3 sequence reads: CASSGQVYTEAFF. The DNA of the CDR3 is TGTGCCAGCAGTGGACAGGTCTACACTGAAGCTTTCTTT.

The gene calls are TRBV11-3 and TRBJ2-3; possibly TRBD2 for D (6 bases). This CDR3 contains 17 residues. Germline CDR1 and CDR2: SGHNT and YENEEA. The V end was cut by 5 bases, the J end by 1 base, with 19 bases between. CDR3 coding DNA: TGTGCCAGCAGCCCCTCATACGTCGCTAGCGGCACAGATACGCAGTATTTT. Amino acids: CASSPSYVASGTDTQYF.

This chain joins TRBV6-2 or TRBV6-3 and TRBJ2-1; D uncertain. The germline gives CDR1 MNHEY, CDR2 SVGEGT. V was pared by 2 bases and J by 8 bases, with 4 bases between. The CDR3 has 11 amino acids. This CDR3 is CASSYRDEQFF. The CDR3 DNA follows: TGTGCCAGCAGTTACCGGGATGAGCAGTTCTTC.

The rearrangement uses TRBV6-5 and TRBJ2-3; 12 bases align to TRBD1. Per germline, CDR1 MNHEY and CDR2 SVGAGI. This CDR3 region has 15 residues. Germline trimming cut 2 bases from V and 4 bases from J; bases unmatched to any gene: 1. The CDR3 sequence is CASSYGTGGADTQYF. Written as DNA, the CDR3 is TGTGCCAGCAGTTACGGGACAGGGGGCGCAGATACGCAGTATTTT.

The chain recombines TRBV5-1 with TRBJ2-1, with 8 bases identical to TRBD2. Germline V gene lookup returns CDR1 SGHRS and CDR2 YFSETQ. V was clipped by 0 bases and J by 2 bases; unmatched bases: 4. The CDR3 loop spans 16 amino acids. The CDR3 reads CASSLAGGGPYNEQFF. The CDR3 DNA reads as TGCGCCAGCAGCTTGGCCGGCGGGGGGCCCTACAATGAGCAGTTCTTC. Variable domain in full (rest from reference TRBV5-1 and TRBJ2-1): KAGVTQTPRYLIKTRGQQVTLSCSPISGHRSVSWYQQTPGQGLQFLFEYFSETQRNKGNFPGRFSGRQFSNSRSEMNVSTLELGDSALYLCASSLAGGGPYNEQFFGPGTRLTVL.

The chain is built from TRBV19 and TRBJ1-1, with a tentative D call TRBD1 (5 bases). With 6 bases removed from V and 5 bases from J, the gap between germline ends came to 19 bases. Per germline, CDR1 LNHDA and CDR2 SQIVND (reference sequence). This CDR3 comprises 15 residues. This CDR3 is CASSKNRGMRTEAFF. The CDR3 region has the DNA TGTGCCAGTAGCAAGAATCGGGGGATGAGAACTGAAGCTTTCTTT.

V and J are TRBV5-1 and TRBJ1-2, with 7 bases that match TRBD1. The junction had 6 bases not matched to a gene; V was cut back by 6 bases and J by 7 bases. CDR1 and CDR2 (germline): SGHRS, YFSETQ. This CDR3 region has 12 residues. CDR3 nucleotide sequence: TGCGCCAGCAACGACCCAGGGGGTGGCTACACCTTC. Amino acid sequence: CASNDPGGGYTF.

This sequence joins TRBV28 and TRBJ2-5, with 7 bases identical to TRBD1. Trimming removed 2 bases from V and 3 bases from J; junction bases left unmatched: 9. The V gene's germline CDR1 is MDHEN and CDR2 SYDVKM. The CDR3 is 16 residues long. CDR3 sequence reads: CASSLHVVGQEETQYF. CDR3 nucleotide sequence: TGTGCCAGCAGTTTACACGTTGTTGGACAGGAAGAGACCCAGTACTTC.

The count of this clone is one. Here the CDR3 reads CASSQGGEQFF. DNA of the CDR3: TGTGCCAGCAGCCAAGGAGGGGAGCAGTTCTTC. The rearrangement links TRBV6-5 to TRBJ2-1, with D tentatively TRBD2 (6 bases). Trimming stripped 6 bases from V and 10 bases from J, with 10 bases between. The germline gives CDR1 MNHEY, CDR2 SVGAGI. The CDR3 runs 11 residues.

The chain links TRBV3-1 (or the pseudogene TRBV3-2) to TRBJ2-2; TRBD2 matches 9 bases. CDR1 and CDR2 from the germline V gene are LGHDT and YNNKEL (reference sequence). This CDR3 region has 17 residues. V shed 1 base and J 2 bases; nucleotides not matched to a gene: 5. The CDR3 nucleotides read TGTGCCAGCAGCCAAGTGGCGGGGGGGACCAACACCGGGGAGCTGTTTTTT. Encoded protein: CASSQVAGGTNTGELFF.

The genes are TRBV2 and TRBJ2-3; D perhaps matches TRBD1 (6 bases). Per the germline V gene, CDR1 is SNHLY and CDR2 is FYNNEI. This CDR3 region has 14 residues. V was trimmed by 7 bases and J by 2 bases, leaving 13 bases between them. In DNA, the CDR3 is TGTGCCAGCACGAAGGACAGCCACACAGATACGCAGTATTTT. It translates to CASTKDSHTDTQYF.

The rearrangement uses TRBV6-4 and TRBJ2-3, with TRBD1 matching over 9 bases. CDR1 is MRHNA and CDR2 is SNTAGT in the germline V gene. CDR3 length: 14 residues. Unmatched junction bases numbered 7, after V lost 7 bases and J lost 5 bases. The CDR3 DNA sequence: TGTGCCAGCAAGAGGACAGGGGTGGAAGATACGCAGTATTTT. This sequence encodes CASKRTGVEDTQYF.

The chain recombines TRBV5-1 with TRBJ1-6; unclear D gene. Germline-derived CDR1 and CDR2 are SGHRS and YFSETQ. V was trimmed by 1 base and J by 4 bases, leaving 9 bases between them. This CDR3 contains 15 residues. CDR3 residues: CASSLLAEYNSPLHF. CDR3 nucleotides: TGCGCCAGCAGCTTGCTGGCAGAATATAATTCACCCCTCCACTTT.

The chain has TRBV4-3 and TRBJ1-1; the D is unclear. Germline lookup yields CDR1 LGHNA and CDR2 YSLEER. The CDR3 runs 14 residues. V dropped 3 bases and J dropped 3 bases, with 11 bases sitting between them. The CDR3 sequence: CASSQVGSDTEAFF. For the CDR3, the DNA is TGCGCCAGCAGCCAGGTCGGGAGCGACACTGAAGCTTTCTTT.

The rearrangement uses TRBV18 and TRBJ1-2; tentative D call: TRBD1 (5 bases). Germline CDR1 reads KGHSH; CDR2 reads LQKENI. The CDR3 contains 13 residues. Trimming stripped 1 base from V and 10 bases from J, with 13 bases between. The CDR3 sequence: CASSPRQTEDYTF. The CDR3, as DNA: TGTGCCAGCTCACCACGACAGACTGAGGACTACACCTTC. The full variable domain, completed using reference TRBV18 and TRBJ1-2, is NAGVMQNPRHLVRRRGQEARLRCSPMKGHSHVYWYRQLPEEGLKFMVYLQKENIIDESGMPKERFSAEFPKEGPSILRIQQVVRGDSAAYFCASSPRQTEDYTFGSGTRLTVV.

As concerns this clone: The germline gene is not matched at one end of the junction; a read error may be the cause. The gene calls are TRBV7-7 and TRBJ1-4, with D unclear. The CDR3 has 15 amino acids. Looked up from germline, CDR1 is SSHAT and CDR2 is FNYEAQ (reference sequence). DNA for the CDR3: TGTGCTAGCAGCTTAGGAGGGTCCACAAATGAAAAACTGTTTTTT. It is translated as CASSLGGSTNEKLFF.

The chain combines TRBV7-9 with TRBJ1-1; D is uncertain. The ends were cut back, 5 bases at V and 1 base at J, with 11 bases in the middle. This CDR3 contains 14 residues. Germline CDR1 is SEHNR and CDR2 is FQNEAQ (reference sequence). The CDR3 spells CASSAQRGNTEAFF. The DNA of the CDR3 is TGTGCCAGCAGCGCGCAACGGGGGAACACTGAAGCTTTCTTT.

The chain is built from TRBV24-1 and TRBJ2-1, with 8 bases fitting TRBD1. CDR1 and CDR2 from the germline V gene are KGHDR and SFDVKD. V dropped 4 bases and J dropped 3; count of bases not matched to a gene: 10. This CDR3 spans 17 amino acids. The CDR3 loop reads CATSDPKGQGIYNEQFF. The CDR3 DNA is TGTGCCACCAGTGACCCTAAAGGACAGGGCATCTACAATGAGCAGTTCTTC.

V is TRBV2 and J is TRBJ2-1, with 7 bases fitting TRBD1. The CDR3 length is 16 residues. The germline CDR1 and CDR2 sequences are SNHLY and FYNNEI. Trimming took 3 bases from V and 4 from J; bases not matched to a gene: 9. The CDR3, as DNA: TGTGCCAGCAGTGAGGTACGACAGGGACCTTACAATGAGCAGTTCTTC. Translated, it gives CASSEVRQGPYNEQFF. Together with reference TRBV2 and TRBJ2-1, the CDR3 gives the full variable domain: EPEVTQTPSHQVTQMGQEVILRCVPISNHLYFYWYRQILGQKVEFLVSFYNNEISEKSEIFDDQFSVERPDGSNFTLKIRSTKLEDSAMYFCASSEVRQGPYNEQFFGPGTRLTVL.

This chain connects TRBV6-5 to TRBJ1-1, with D uncertain. This CDR3 comprises 11 residues. Germline lookup yields CDR1 MNHEY and CDR2 SVGAGI. The ends were cut back, 5 bases at V and 11 bases at J, with 12 bases in the middle. CDR3 in amino acids: CASSHGPQAFF. In DNA form, the CDR3 reads TGTGCCAGCAGTCACGGTCCACAGGCTTTCTTT.

The chain joins TRBV2 to TRBJ1-2; D call uncertain. Germline V gene sequence: CDR1 SNHLY, CDR2 FYNNEI. V dropped 2 bases and J dropped 4 bases, with 5 bases sitting between them. This CDR3 has 12 amino acids. This chain's CDR3 is CASSELAYGYTF. The CDR3 bases are TGTGCCAGCAGTGAATTGGCCTATGGCTACACCTTC. The full variable domain, completed using reference TRBV2 and TRBJ1-2, is EPEVTQTPSHQVTQMGQEVILRCVPISNHLYFYWYRQILGQKVEFLVSFYNNEISEKSEIFDDQFSVERPDGSNFTLKIRSTKLEDSAMYFCASSELAYGYTFGSGTRLTVV.

V gene TRBV15 combines with J gene TRBJ2-3, with TRBD2 matching over 10 bases. Germline CDR1 is LNHNV and CDR2 is YYDKDF (reference sequence). CDR3 length: 17 residues. The V segment lost 0 bases and the J segment 1 base; nucleotides outside the gene matches: 4. The CDR3 sequence is CATSRERLAGGTDTQYF. CDR3 DNA: TGTGCCACCAGCAGAGAACGGCTAGCGGGGGGCACAGATACGCAGTATTTT.

This clone is a singleton in its sample. This chain's CDR3 is CASSPTLGVAGEYNEQFF. CDR3 DNA sequence: TGTGCCAGCAGCCCGACCCTTGGAGTAGCGGGGGAGTACAATGAGCAGTTCTTC. V gene TRBV3-1 (or the pseudogene TRBV3-2) combines with J gene TRBJ2-1, with 9 positions matching TRBD2. This CDR3 spans 18 amino acids. The ends lost 4 bases at V and 4 bases at J; junction bases unmatched: 14. Germline V CDR1 and CDR2: LGHDT, YNNKEL (reference sequence).

This chain links TRBV11-1 with TRBJ2-1; 9 bases are shared with TRBD2. The germline gives CDR1 SGHAT, CDR2 FQDESV (reference sequence). CDR3 length: 14 residues. V lost 1 base and J lost 9; bases outside the gene matches: 4. The CDR3 DNA follows: TGTGCCAGCAGCTTAGAGGGACTAGCAGGTGAGCAGTTCTTC. It encodes CASSLEGLAGEQFF.

J is TRBJ1-3 and V is TRBV6-5, with 9 bases that match TRBD1. Germline trimming cut 7 bases from V and 5 bases from J; bases unmatched to any gene: 6. The germline CDR1 and CDR2 sequences are MNHEY and SVGAGI. The CDR3 runs 14 residues. In nucleotides, the CDR3 is TGTGCCAGCACCTCGACAGGGGGTAGAAACACCATATATTTT. Its protein is CASTSTGGRNTIYF.

A single count supports this clone. The V call is TRBV27, the J call TRBJ2-1, with TRBD1 matching 9 bases. Germline V gene data show CDR1 as MNHEY and CDR2 as SMNVEV (reference sequence). The CDR3 is 18 amino acids. The junction had 22 bases not matched to a gene; V was cut back by 6 bases and J by 10 bases. Here the CDR3 DNA reads TGTGCCAGCAGCCCGACTACGTGGGGGACAGGGATAGGTGGGGAGCAGTTCTTC. It encodes CASSPTTWGTGIGGEQFF.